The rows below give T cell receptor beta chains drawn from one sample of a study of blood T cell repertoires in COVID-19. The protocol was immunoSEQ multiplex PCR, while the TCRdb copy is restricted to in-frame clones and leaves out a portion. The table has fewer than 80,000 clones, 60% to 75% seen once. Material for sequencing was peripheral blood. These TCRs come from a woman older than 75 with acute or convalescent COVID-19. Both conserved end residues are part of each CDR3. The D gene is left open where the match is weak. Expanded clones get a size class; other rows say once, few or many, or leave the size out.

j_call: TRBJ1-2; v_call: TRBV5-6; d_call: .; clone_size: once; cdr3_nt: TGTGCCAGCAGCCCTGGACAGAACTATGGCTACACCTTC; cdr3_aa: CASSPGQNYGYTF
j_call: TRBJ2-2; v_call: TRBV9; d_call: .; clone_size: .; cdr3_nt: TGTGCCAGCAGCGTAGGGCCCCACGACGGGGAGCTGTTTTTT; cdr3_aa: CASSVGPHDGELFF
j_call: TRBJ2-6; v_call: TRBV10-3; d_call: TRBD2; clone_size: .; cdr3_nt: TGTGCCTTCAGACTAGCGGGTAGCTCTGGGGCCAACGTCCTGACTTTC; cdr3_aa: CAFRLAGSSGANVLTF
j_call: TRBJ2-5; v_call: TRBV2; d_call: TRBD2; clone_size: .; cdr3_nt: TGTGCCAGCGGGGGGGGATCCGGGCAAGAGACCCAGTACTTC; cdr3_aa: CASGGGSGQETQYF
j_call: TRBJ2-7; v_call: TRBV2; d_call: TRBD2; clone_size: .; cdr3_nt: TGTGCCAGCACCCCTTCTTTTGAAGCGGGAGGCTACGAGCAGTACTTC; cdr3_aa: CASTPSFEAGGYEQYF
j_call: TRBJ2-7; v_call: TRBV28; d_call: TRBD1; clone_size: .; cdr3_nt: TGTGCCAGCAGGGCAGGGGGCTGGGACGAGCAGTACTTC; cdr3_aa: CASRAGGWDEQYF
j_call: TRBJ2-6; v_call: TRBV5-1; d_call: .; clone_size: .; cdr3_nt: TGCGCCAGCAGCTTGGACAGAAACGGGGCCAACGTCCTGACTTTC; cdr3_aa: CASSLDRNGANVLTF
j_call: TRBJ1-4; v_call: TRBV19; d_call: TRBD1; clone_size: .; cdr3_nt: TGTGCCAGTAGTAGTACCGGGACAGGGGCTGAAAAACTGTTTTTT; cdr3_aa: CASSSTGTGAEKLFF
j_call: TRBJ2-3; v_call: TRBV7-3; d_call: TRBD2; clone_size: .; cdr3_nt: TGTGCCAGCAGCTTATCCCCCAGCGGGGGGGAGGATACGCAGTATTTT; cdr3_aa: CASSLSPSGGEDTQYF
j_call: TRBJ2-5; v_call: TRBV19; d_call: .; clone_size: few; cdr3_nt: TGTGCCAGTAGTGAGGGAGCAGAGACCCAGTACTTC; cdr3_aa: CASSEGAETQYF
j_call: TRBJ1-1; v_call: TRBV15; d_call: .; clone_size: .; cdr3_nt: TGTGCCACCAGCAGAGATTTTTTGGCCGCTGAAGCTTTCTTT; cdr3_aa: CATSRDFLAAEAFF
j_call: TRBJ1-2; v_call: TRBV7-9; d_call: TRBD1; clone_size: many; cdr3_nt: TGTGCCAGCAGCTTACCTGGACAGGGATATGGCTACACCTTC; cdr3_aa: CASSLPGQGYGYTF
j_call: TRBJ1-2; v_call: TRBV11-3; d_call: TRBD1; clone_size: .; cdr3_nt: TGTGCCAGCAGCAAGGGGACAGGGTCTAACTATGGCTACACCTTC; cdr3_aa: CASSKGTGSNYGYTF
j_call: TRBJ1-5; v_call: TRBV5-1; d_call: .; clone_size: .; cdr3_nt: TGCGCCAGCAGCTTGGGGGGCGGCAATCAGCCCCAGCATTTT; cdr3_aa: CASSLGGGNQPQHF
j_call: TRBJ2-6; v_call: TRBV28; d_call: TRBD1; clone_size: .; cdr3_nt: TGTGCCAGCATGTCCGGGACAGGGTTCTCTGGGGCCAACGTCCTGACTTTC; cdr3_aa: CASMSGTGFSGANVLTF
j_call: TRBJ2-3; v_call: TRBV9; d_call: TRBD2; clone_size: once; cdr3_nt: TGTGCCAGCAGCATTAGCGGGGGGAATCCGGGTTTT; cdr3_aa: CASSISGGNPGF
j_call: TRBJ2-7; v_call: TRBV12-3/TRBV12-4; d_call: .; clone_size: .; cdr3_nt: TGTGCCAGCAGTGTCGGGAGCTCGTTGGGGCAGTACTTC; cdr3_aa: CASSVGSSLGQYF
j_call: TRBJ2-6; v_call: TRBV7-3; d_call: TRBD2; clone_size: .; cdr3_nt: TGTGCCAGCAGCTTAACGGGAGCTCTTTCTGGACTAGCGGGTTCGTTTTCTTGGGCCAACGTCCTGACTTTC; cdr3_aa: CASSLTGALSGLAGSFSWANVLTF
j_call: TRBJ1-4; v_call: TRBV18; d_call: .; clone_size: .; cdr3_nt: TGTGCCAGCTCACAGGGGGTTAATGAAAAACTGTTTTTT; cdr3_aa: CASSQGVNEKLFF
j_call: TRBJ1-5; v_call: TRBV28; d_call: .; clone_size: few; cdr3_nt: TGTGCCAGCACCCGGGAAGGGGGTCAGCCCCAGCATTTT; cdr3_aa: CASTREGGQPQHF
j_call: TRBJ2-2; v_call: TRBV5-1; d_call: TRBD1; clone_size: .; cdr3_nt: TGCGCCAGCAGCTTGGAGGGACAGAAGAACACCGGGGAGCTGTTTTTT; cdr3_aa: CASSLEGQKNTGELFF
j_call: TRBJ2-7; v_call: TRBV4-2; d_call: .; clone_size: .; cdr3_nt: TGTGCCAGCAGCCGGGGACAGGGCTCGGGACTAGAAGTCTACGAGCAGTACTTC; cdr3_aa: CASSRGQGSGLEVYEQYF
j_call: TRBJ2-3; v_call: TRBV28; d_call: .; clone_size: few; cdr3_nt: TGTGCCAGCAGTATGAACATGGGAGAGGATACGCAGTATTTT; cdr3_aa: CASSMNMGEDTQYF